This entry lists 9 T cell receptor beta chains sequenced from one sample in a study of blood T cell repertoires in COVID-19. TCRdb keeps only in-frame clones here, not all; method: immunoSEQ multiplex PCR. Of approximately 200,000 clones listed, around 75% are singletons. The sample taken for sequencing was peripheral blood. The receptors were sampled from a human donor in a cohort sampled during active COVID-19.

The V gene is TRBV7-6, the J gene TRBJ2-1, with 7 bases identical to TRBD2. The CDR3 length is 17 residues. CDR1 SGHVS and CDR2 FNYEAQ come from the germline V gene. V shed 0 bases and J 1 base; nucleotides not matched to a gene: 6. As DNA, the CDR3 is TGTGCCAGCAGCTTAGCCCCGGCGGGAGTATCCTACAATGAGCAGTTCTTC. Its translation is CASSLAPAGVSYNEQFF.

The V call is TRBV6-2 or TRBV6-3, the J call TRBJ2-3; D is perhaps TRBD2 (5 bases). Germline V lookup: CDR1 MNHEY, CDR2 SVGEGT. Trimming took 5 bases from V and 2 from J, leaving 17 bases between them. The CDR3 is made up of 16 amino acids. CDR3 protein: CASSPLRPLVTDTQYF. CDR3 DNA: TGTGCCAGCAGTCCCCTCCGACCACTAGTCACAGATACGCAGTATTTT.

This clone was found a few times. The V call is TRBV3-1 (or the pseudogene TRBV3-2), the J call TRBJ2-7; maybe TRBD1 (6 bases). The CDR3 consists of 11 residues. V lost 5 bases and J lost 10, with 12 bases in between. Germline CDR1 and CDR2: LGHDT and YNNKEL (reference sequence). CDR3 in DNA: TGTGCCAGCAGCGCTCGACAGGCCCAGTACTTC. Its translation is CASSARQAQYF.

The chain combines TRBV28 with TRBJ1-2; 7 nucleotides agree with TRBD1. The CDR3 is 13 amino acids. J was trimmed by 2 bases and V by 6 bases; bases with no gene match: 3. Germline V lookup: CDR1 MDHEN, CDR2 SYDVKM. The CDR3 region has the DNA TGTGCCAGCAGACAACAGGGGAACTATGGCTACACCTTC. The encoded protein is CASRQQGNYGYTF.

The genes are TRBV9 and TRBJ2-7; D remains ambiguous. Germline loops: CDR1 SGDLS, CDR2 YYNGEE. The CDR3 runs 13 residues. V lost 3 bases, J lost 6 bases, and 13 bases lay in between. CDR3: CASSGIGVCEQYF. CDR3 bases: TGTGCCAGCAGCGGAATAGGAGTCTGCGAGCAGTACTTC.

This chain links TRBV11-1 with TRBJ1-1; TRBD1 matches at 7 bases. CDR1 and CDR2 (germline): SGHAT, FQDESV (reference sequence). V lost 3 bases to trimming and J lost 2 bases; unmatched junction nucleotides: 6. The CDR3 loop spans 15 amino acids. The CDR3 bases are TGTGCCAGCAGCTTTAGACAGGGAGGAAACACTGAAGCTTTCTTT. Encoded protein: CASSFRQGGNTEAFF.

V and J are TRBV13 and TRBJ2-7; weak D call: TRBD1 (5 bases). CDR1 and CDR2 (germline): PRHDT, FYEKMQ (reference sequence). The CDR3 sequence is 15 residues long. V shed 7 bases and J shed 0 bases, with 16 bases lying between them. CDR3 nucleotides: TGTGCCAGCAACCGACGGACATTACCCTCCTACGAGCAGTACTTC. This gives the protein CASNRRTLPSYEQYF.

The V and J genes are TRBV20-1 and TRBJ2-7; 8 bases fit TRBD2. V trimming: 3 bases; J trimming: 0 bases; junction bases outside the gene matches: 4. Looked up from germline, CDR1 is DFQATT and CDR2 is SNEGSKA (reference sequence). There are 14 residues in the CDR3. The CDR3 loop reads CSASLAGSSYEQYF. The CDR3 DNA reads TGCAGTGCTAGTCTAGCGGGTAGCTCCTACGAGCAGTACTTC.

This chain links TRBV6-5 with TRBJ2-7; D is possibly TRBD1 (6 bases). V lost 7 bases, J lost 6 bases, and 22 bases lay in between. Germline CDR1 and CDR2: MNHEY and SVGAGI. The CDR3 is 15 amino acids. CDR3 amino acids: CASKGQPTPPGEQYF. DNA of the CDR3: TGTGCCAGCAAAGGACAGCCGACACCGCCGGGCGAGCAGTACTTC.